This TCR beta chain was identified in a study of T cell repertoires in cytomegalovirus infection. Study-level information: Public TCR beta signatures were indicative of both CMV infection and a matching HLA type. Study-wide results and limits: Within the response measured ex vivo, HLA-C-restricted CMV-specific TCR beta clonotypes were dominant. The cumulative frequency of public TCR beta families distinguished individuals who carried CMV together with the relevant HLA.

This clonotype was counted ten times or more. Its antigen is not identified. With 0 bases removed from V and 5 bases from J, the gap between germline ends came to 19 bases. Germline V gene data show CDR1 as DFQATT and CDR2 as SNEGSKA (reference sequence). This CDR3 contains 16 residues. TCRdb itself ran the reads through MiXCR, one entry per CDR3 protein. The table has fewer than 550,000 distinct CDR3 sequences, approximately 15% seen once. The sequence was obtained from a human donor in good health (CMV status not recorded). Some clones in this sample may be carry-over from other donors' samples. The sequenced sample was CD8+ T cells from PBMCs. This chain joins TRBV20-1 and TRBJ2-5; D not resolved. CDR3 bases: TGCAGTGCTAGAGATCACCAGCTAGGTCTATGGGAGACCCAGTACTTC. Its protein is CSARDHQLGLWETQYF.